A single T cell receptor beta chain is shown here with its context. This sample stems from a study of CD8 T cells in Susac syndrome. RNA totalling about 0.45 to 1 ug underwent reverse transcription with random hexamers. Amplification of TCR beta CDR3 across 54 Vbeta and 13 Jbeta was performed with immunoSEQ multiplex PCR. TCRdb passed the immunoSEQ multiplex PCR reads through MiXCR, listing each CDR3 protein once. The sample has 55,000 to 70,000 distinct CDR3 sequences; 95% are singletons. CD8+ and CD4+ T cells from blood underwent TCR beta sequencing. Through negative isolation, CD4+ and CD8+ T cells were obtained, while TEMRA cells were enriched using FACS. V dropped 8 bases and J dropped 9 bases, with 11 bases sitting between them. CDR3 size: 11 residues. From germline, CDR1 is SGHAT and CDR2 FQDESV (reference sequence).

The specimen was CD8+ T cells from PBMCs. This sequence joins TRBV11-1 and TRBJ2-1, with D perhaps matching TRBD2 (5 bases). The TCR sequence derives from a human donor in good health. The CDR3 DNA follows: TGTGCCAGCGCCCTGGCGGGTGAGCAGTTCTTC. Residues: CASALAGEQFF.